The 19 T cell receptor beta chains below all came from one sample that was sequenced in a study of blood T cell repertoires in COVID-19. Method: immunoSEQ multiplex PCR; TCRdb's copy keeps in-frame clones and lacks some. The table lists roughly 200,000 clones, just under 90% of them singletons. The sample comprised peripheral blood. The receptors derive from a man aged 55 to 70 who had recovered from COVID-19.

The chain recombines TRBV5-1 with TRBJ1-2; 8 positions agree with TRBD1. The V segment lost 4 bases and the J segment 5 bases; nucleotides outside the gene matches: 10. This CDR3 contains 15 residues. The germline V gene has CDR1 SGHRS and CDR2 YFSETQ. The CDR3 DNA is TGCGCCAGCAGCGTAGCCGGGACAGGACAGTATGGCTACACCTTC. This encodes CASSVAGTGQYGYTF.

This chain connects TRBV19 to TRBJ2-2; TRBD1 is a possible D gene (5 bases). Trimming removed 6 bases from V and 12 bases from J, with 14 bases in between. The CDR3 consists of 12 residues. Germline-derived CDR1 and CDR2 are LNHDA and SQIVND (reference sequence). CDR3 coding DNA: TGTGCCAGTAGGCTCTCAACAGGCAAGCTGTTTTTT. This encodes CASRLSTGKLFF.

The rearrangement joins TRBV11-2 to TRBJ2-2; 11 bases line up with TRBD1. V gave up 5 bases and J gave up 5 bases; unmatched junction bases: 4. Germline CDR1 and CDR2: SGHAT and FQNNGV. This CDR3 is built from 15 residues. The CDR3 sequence: CASSVDRGLTGELFF. CDR3 DNA sequence: TGTGCCAGCAGCGTGGACAGGGGGCTTACCGGGGAGCTGTTTTTT.

The chain recombines TRBV24-1 with TRBJ1-5; 11 positions agree with TRBD1. In germline, CDR1 is KGHDR, CDR2 SFDVKD. The CDR3 runs 14 residues. V lost 4 bases, J lost 5 bases, and 0 bases stayed unmatched. CDR3 sequence reads: CATSEGQGDQPQHF. CDR3 sequence (DNA): TGTGCCACCAGTGAGGGACAGGGGGATCAGCCCCAGCATTTT.

The rearrangement uses TRBV7-9 and TRBJ1-1, with D tentatively TRBD1 (6 bases). The CDR3 is made up of 13 amino acids. Trimming took 6 bases from V and 6 from J, leaving 14 bases between them. CDR1 is SEHNR, CDR2 FQNEAQ, per germline (reference sequence). CDR3 coding DNA: TGTGCCAGCAGTCTAGGACAGATTCCTGAAGCTTTCTTT. It is translated as CASSLGQIPEAFF.

J is TRBJ2-3 and V is TRBV5-1; 10 positions agree with TRBD2. The CDR3 length is 16 residues. CDR1 SGHRS and CDR2 YFSETQ come from the germline V gene. With 4 bases clipped from V and 1 base from J, the junction kept 6 bases outside the gene matches. The CDR3 DNA follows: TGCGCCAGCAGCGGTCGGACTAGCGGCGGCACAGATACGCAGTATTTT. Its protein product is CASSGRTSGGTDTQYF.

The chain has TRBV7-6 and TRBJ1-2; D possibly corresponds to TRBD1 (6 bases). Germline V gene data show CDR1 as SGHVS and CDR2 as FNYEAQ. The CDR3 totals 15 residues. V was cut by 1 base and J by 0 bases, with 9 bases left in between. The CDR3 sequence is CASSLVEGANYGYTF. The CDR3 DNA sequence: TGTGCCAGCAGCTTAGTCGAGGGGGCTAACTATGGCTACACCTTC.

The V call is TRBV5-1, the J call TRBJ2-7, with TRBD2 identical over 8 bases. The junction had 7 bases not matched to a gene; V was cut back by 3 bases and J by 2 bases. CDR3 length equals 15 residues. Germline CDR1 and CDR2: SGHRS and YFSETQ. The CDR3 reads CASSSGLAHTYEQYF. The DNA of the CDR3 is TGCGCCAGCAGCTCTGGACTAGCACACACCTACGAGCAGTACTTC.

Here the CDR3 reads CASSERASGIGAFF. The CDR3 region has the DNA TGTGCCAGCAGTGAAAGGGCGTCAGGGATCGGGGCTTTCTTT. This sequence joins TRBV6-1 and TRBJ1-1; D is possibly TRBD1 (5 bases). There are 14 residues in the CDR3. V shed 2 bases and J shed 11 bases, with 18 bases lying between them. Germline CDR1 reads MNHNS; CDR2 reads SASEGT.

This rearrangement joins TRBV29-1 to TRBJ2-1; 9 positions agree with TRBD1. The ends lost 2 bases at V and 3 bases at J; junction bases unmatched: 2. Germline CDR1 is SQVTM and CDR2 is ANQGSEA. This CDR3 is built from 14 residues. The chain's CDR3 is CSVEWDRVYNEQFF. The CDR3 nucleotides read TGCAGCGTTGAATGGGACAGGGTCTACAATGAGCAGTTCTTC.

V is TRBV9 and J is TRBJ1-4, with 9 bases aligning to TRBD1. This CDR3 is 17 amino acids long. Germline CDR1 SGDLS, CDR2 YYNGEE. J lost 1 base, V lost 2 bases, and 6 bases had no gene match. CDR3 amino acids: CASSVRTGGETNEKLFF. The CDR3 nucleotides are TGTGCCAGCAGCGTTCGAACAGGGGGCGAAACTAATGAAAAACTGTTTTTT.

The V gene is TRBV19, the J gene TRBJ1-4, with D unresolved. The germline V and J ends were trimmed by 1 base and 4 bases, with 10 bases remaining between them. The germline CDR1 and CDR2 sequences are LNHDA and SQIVND (reference sequence). This CDR3 is 15 amino acids long. CDR3: CASSIGTGNNEKLFF. The CDR3 nucleotides are TGTGCCAGTAGTATAGGGACGGGAAATAATGAAAAACTGTTTTTT.

The chain links TRBV28 to TRBJ1-2, with TRBD1 identical over 7 bases. J was trimmed by 6 bases and V by 5 bases; bases with no gene match: 9. CDR1 and CDR2 (germline): MDHEN, SYDVKM. The CDR3 loop spans 14 amino acids. In nucleotides, the CDR3 is TGTGCCAGCAGTGGACCCGGGACAGTAAATGGCTACACCTTC. It yields the protein CASSGPGTVNGYTF.

The rearrangement links TRBV3-1 (or the pseudogene TRBV3-2) to TRBJ2-1; D is undetermined. Trimming cost V 4 bases and J 7 bases, with 8 bases left between them. Germline V gene lookup returns CDR1 LGHDT and CDR2 YNNKEL (reference sequence). This CDR3 comprises 12 residues. CDR3 in DNA: TGTGCCAGCAGCCTACAGAGAAATGAGCAGTTCTTC. This sequence encodes CASSLQRNEQFF.

The chain recombines TRBV5-1 with TRBJ2-1; 12 positions agree with TRBD2. The CDR3 length is 16 residues. Germline CDR1 SGHRS, CDR2 YFSETQ. With V trimmed by 5 bases and J by 6 bases, 9 bases remained unmatched. The CDR3 DNA sequence: TGCGCCAGCAGTTTCGGGACTAGCGGGTTGGGCAATGAGCAGTTCTTC. Amino acid sequence: CASSFGTSGLGNEQFF.

The chain combines TRBV12-3 or TRBV12-4 with TRBJ2-5; 8 bases fit TRBD1. This CDR3 comprises 13 residues. The ends lost 3 bases at V and 4 bases at J; junction bases unmatched: 1. CDR3 in DNA: TGTGCCAGCAGTTTTACAGGGGGAGAGACCCAGTACTTC. This encodes CASSFTGGETQYF.

The DNA for the CDR3 is TGTGCCAGCAAAAGGGTACAGGAGGGTGAAAAACTGTTTTTT. This sequence encodes CASKRVQEGEKLFF. The chain has TRBV6-5 and TRBJ1-4; TRBD1 is a possible D gene (5 bases). CDR3 size: 14 residues. Germline V gives CDR1 MNHEY, CDR2 SVGAGI. Trimming stripped 7 bases from V and 7 bases from J, with 16 bases between.

J is TRBJ2-1 and V is TRBV6-5; no clear D gene. The V and J ends lost 1 base and 6 bases respectively, with 10 bases between them. CDR1 MNHEY and CDR2 SVGAGI come from the germline V gene. The CDR3 runs 14 residues. In nucleotides, the CDR3 is TGTGCCAGCAGTTACTTCCAGGCAGTCAATGAGCAGTTCTTC. Protein sequence: CASSYFQAVNEQFF.

V is TRBV12-5 and J is TRBJ1-5; 7 positions match TRBD1. Per the germline V gene, CDR1 is LGHNT and CDR2 is FRNRAP. Trimming removed 3 bases from V and 5 bases from J; junction bases left unmatched: 10. The CDR3 contains 16 residues. The CDR3 DNA reads TGTGCTAGTGGTTTAATCCGAACAGGGGATTATCAGCCCCAGCATTTT. Residues: CASGLIRTGDYQPQHF.